One sample yielded the 13 T cell receptor beta chains listed below, sequenced in a study of blood T cell repertoires in COVID-19. Produced via immunoSEQ multiplex PCR; TCRdb's table is partial and in-frame only. The sample holds some 45,000 clones, more than 80% seen once. The sample taken for sequencing was peripheral blood. The receptors derive from a man aged 65 to 79 with active COVID-19.

This clone was picked up one time. V and J are TRBV20-1 and TRBJ1-5; TRBD1 might be the D (5 bases). The length of the CDR3 is 14 residues. Germline lookup yields CDR1 DFQATT and CDR2 SNEGSKA (reference sequence). V was clipped by 3 bases and J by 2 bases, with 11 bases between them. As DNA, the CDR3 is TGCAGTGCTAGTCGCAGGGCTGGCAATCAGCCCCAGCATTTT. Its translation: CSASRRAGNQPQHF.

The chain combines TRBV5-6 with TRBJ2-7; 8 nucleotides agree with TRBD1. CDR1 is SGHDT and CDR2 is YYEEEE in the germline V gene. V was pared by 4 bases and J by 2 bases, with 11 bases of the junction left unmatched. This CDR3 is built from 16 residues. CDR3 bases: TGTGCCAGCAGCGCACCTCCCGGGACAGGAACCTACGAGCAGTACTTC. Translated, it gives CASSAPPGTGTYEQYF.

The chain has TRBV30 and TRBJ1-1, with D tentatively TRBD1 (5 bases). V lost 4 bases and J lost 4, with 10 bases in between. Germline V gene lookup returns CDR1 GTSNPN and CDR2 SVGIG (reference sequence). This CDR3 region has 12 residues. This chain's CDR3 is CAWTAGPTEAFF. The CDR3 region has the DNA TGTGCCTGGACGGCGGGGCCCACTGAAGCTTTCTTT.

This chain joins TRBV5-5 and TRBJ2-3, with TRBD2 matching over 7 bases. Looked up from germline, CDR1 is SGHKS and CDR2 is YYEKEE (reference sequence). This CDR3 has 15 amino acids. V shed 3 bases and J 5 bases; nucleotides not matched to a gene: 9. The CDR3 region is CASSSPGGMRDTQYF. The CDR3 bases are TGTGCCAGCAGCTCCCCCGGGGGGATGAGAGATACGCAGTATTTT. The whole variable domain, filled in from reference TRBV5-5 and TRBJ2-3, reads DAGVTQSPTHLIKTRGQQVTLRCSPISGHKSVSWYQQVLGQGPQFIFQYYEKEERGRGNFPDRFSARQFPNYSSELNVNALLLGDSALYLCASSSPGGMRDTQYFGPGTRLTVL.

The rearrangement joins TRBV30 to TRBJ2-7, with D perhaps TRBD1 (6 bases). V lost 0 bases and J lost 2, with 14 bases in between. This CDR3 is built from 15 residues. The germline V gene encodes CDR1 GTSNPN and CDR2 SVGIG (reference sequence). The CDR3 protein is CAWSVEEGVTYEQYF. For the CDR3, the DNA is TGTGCCTGGAGTGTAGAAGAGGGGGTCACCTACGAGCAGTACTTC.

The count of this clone is one. This chain connects TRBV3-1 (or the pseudogene TRBV3-2) to TRBJ2-3; 7 nucleotides match TRBD1. With 4 bases clipped from V and 3 bases from J, the junction kept 7 bases outside the gene matches. CDR3 length: 15 amino acids. In germline, CDR1 is LGHDT, CDR2 YNNKEL (reference sequence). The DNA for the CDR3 is TGTGCCAGCAGCCTGTCCAGGGGGTTTACAGATACGCAGTATTTT. Its protein is CASSLSRGFTDTQYF.

V usage is TRBV28 and J usage is TRBJ1-4, with a weak D call TRBD1 (6 bases). Trimming cost V 4 bases and J 3 bases, with 12 bases left between them. The CDR3 consists of 15 residues. Germline lookup yields CDR1 MDHEN and CDR2 SYDVKM. DNA for the CDR3: TGTGCCAGCAGTTCCGGACAGCCCTCTAATGAAAAACTGTTTTTT. Residues: CASSSGQPSNEKLFF.

This chain joins TRBV7-9 and TRBJ2-4; 7 nucleotides agree with TRBD1. There are 13 residues in the CDR3. Trimming removed 4 bases from V and 4 bases from J; junction bases left unmatched: 1. From germline, CDR1 is SEHNR and CDR2 FQNEAQ (reference sequence). This CDR3 is CASSSGQKNIQYF. The CDR3 DNA reads TGTGCCAGCAGCTCGGGACAGAAAAACATTCAGTACTTC.

This chain joins TRBV5-1 and TRBJ2-6; D might be TRBD1 (5 bases). V lost 4 bases and J lost 1, with 9 bases in between. CDR1 SGHRS and CDR2 YFSETQ come from the germline V gene. CDR3 length equals 15 residues. CDR3 region: CASSGAVSGANVLTF. The CDR3 nucleotides read TGCGCCAGCAGCGGGGCCGTATCTGGGGCCAACGTCCTGACTTTC.

This clone was detected once. The chain couples TRBV11-2 to TRBJ2-7, with 11 bases identical to TRBD1. Germline lookup yields CDR1 SGHAT and CDR2 FQNNGV. With 10 bases clipped from V and 5 bases from J, the junction kept 7 bases outside the gene matches. The CDR3 totals 13 residues. The CDR3 loop is CATSRDRGNEQYF. In DNA, the CDR3 is TGTGCCACCTCCCGGGACAGGGGGAACGAGCAGTACTTC. Together with reference TRBV11-2 and TRBJ2-7, the CDR3 gives the full variable domain: EAGVAQSPRYKIIEKRQSVAFWCNPISGHATLYWYQQILGQGPKLLIQFQNNGVVDDSQLPKDRFSAERLKGVDSTLKIQPAKLEDSAVYLCATSRDRGNEQYFGPGTRLTVT.

The V gene is TRBV4-1, the J gene TRBJ1-1; a weak D match, TRBD1 (5 bases). Trimming took off 0 bases at V and 5 bases at J, with 7 bases between the two ends. The CDR3 is made up of 13 amino acids. The V gene's germline CDR1 is MGHRA and CDR2 YSYEKL. CDR3 coding DNA: TGCGCCAGCAGCCAAGAGACAGTTACTGAAGCTTTCTTT. Protein product: CASSQETVTEAFF.

The chain recombines TRBV7-2 with TRBJ2-5, with 8 bases aligning to TRBD2. The CDR3 contains 16 residues. V was clipped by 1 base and J by 5 bases; unmatched bases: 9. Germline-derived CDR1 and CDR2 are SGHTA and FQGNSA. The DNA of the CDR3 is TGTGCCAGCAGCTTAGTAGGCGGGGGGCCGTCGGAGACCCAGTACTTC. The encoded protein is CASSLVGGGPSETQYF.

The V call is TRBV23-1, the J call TRBJ2-7; possibly TRBD1 for D (5 bases). TRBV23-1 belongs to the ORF category, with a function that is uncertain. V was cut by 2 bases and J by 6 bases, with 17 bases left in between. The CDR3 is 15 residues long. The chain's CDR3 is CASSQKLQDQREQYF. CDR3 sequence (DNA): TGCGCCAGCAGTCAAAAGCTACAGGATCAACGCGAGCAGTACTTC.